Presented here are 16 T cell receptor beta chains from one specimen sequenced in a study of technical replicates of blood from a handful of donors. The repertoire was sequenced with immunoSEQ multiplex PCR; TCRdb's copy has only in-frame clones and lacks some. The table records more than 65,000 clones, 90% to 95% of them present only once. Sequences were obtained from T cells isolated from PBMCs. The source is a human donor in good health.

The J gene is TRBJ2-7, the V gene TRBV5-6; D remains unclear. V lost 4 bases and J lost 0, with 8 bases in between. This CDR3 region has 13 residues. CDR1 and CDR2 from the germline V gene are SGHDT and YYEEEE. This CDR3 is CASSGEFSYEQYF. The CDR3 DNA reads TGTGCCAGCAGCGGTGAGTTCTCCTACGAGCAGTACTTC.

This rearrangement joins TRBV27 to TRBJ1-2; a possible D gene is TRBD1 (5 bases). Germline assignment: CDR1 MNHEY and CDR2 SMNVEV (reference sequence). CDR3 length: 13 amino acids. The ends were cut back, 5 bases at V and 3 bases at J, with 10 bases in the middle. The chain's CDR3 is CASSPQGYYGYTF. The CDR3 region has the DNA TGTGCCAGCAGTCCCCAGGGATACTATGGCTACACCTTC.

The chain couples TRBV5-1 to TRBJ2-7; a weak D match, TRBD1 (5 bases). The CDR3 has 15 residues. The germline V gene has CDR1 SGHRS and CDR2 YFSETQ. The ends were cut back, 0 bases at V and 2 bases at J, with 12 bases in the middle. CDR3 loop: CASSLAGPGTYEQYF. The DNA for the CDR3 is TGCGCCAGCAGCTTGGCAGGGCCTGGGACCTACGAGCAGTACTTC.

The CDR3 reads CSVKDRYYEQYF. For the CDR3, the DNA is TGCAGCGTTAAGGACAGGTACTACGAGCAGTACTTC. The chain employs TRBV29-1 and TRBJ2-7, with 7 bases fitting TRBD1. Germline CDR1 SQVTM, CDR2 ANQGSEA. With V trimmed by 5 bases and J by 3 bases, 4 bases remained unmatched. This CDR3 region has 12 residues.

The chain uses TRBV11-1 and TRBJ2-2; TRBD1 might be the D (6 bases). CDR3 length equals 14 residues. Trimming stripped 5 bases from V and 5 bases from J, with 12 bases between. The germline V gene encodes CDR1 SGHAT and CDR2 FQDESV (reference sequence). For the CDR3, the DNA is TGTGCCAGCAGCATTGGAACAGGGACCGGGGAGCTGTTTTTT. It yields the protein CASSIGTGTGELFF.

The chain couples TRBV19 to TRBJ2-3; D call uncertain. V was pared by 1 base and J by 0 bases, with 11 bases between. CDR3 length: 16 residues. The germline gives CDR1 LNHDA, CDR2 SQIVND (reference sequence). This chain's CDR3 is CASSIGSGTSTDTQYF. The CDR3 nucleotides read TGTGCCAGTAGTATAGGATCAGGAACTAGCACAGATACGCAGTATTTT.

The chain carries TRBV19 and TRBJ1-1, with a weak D call TRBD1 (6 bases). Trimming removed 5 bases from V and 3 bases from J, with 16 bases in between. This CDR3 has 15 amino acids. Looked up from germline, CDR1 is LNHDA and CDR2 is SQIVND (reference sequence). The CDR3 protein is CASSPQGRGDTEAFF. The DNA for the CDR3 is TGTGCCAGTAGTCCCCAGGGCAGGGGAGACACTGAAGCTTTCTTT.

The table lists this clone with a count of one. This chain uses TRBV4-2 with TRBJ2-6; D remains ambiguous. Deletions cut 0 bases from V and 0 bases from J, with 6 bases between. Germline CDR1 and CDR2: LGHNA and YNFKEQ. The CDR3 loop spans 16 amino acids. CDR3 DNA sequence: TGTGCCAGCAGCCAAGATCCCGTCTCTGGGGCCAACGTCCTGACTTTC. As protein: CASSQDPVSGANVLTF.

The chain recombines TRBV7-2 with TRBJ2-7; 11 bases match TRBD2. Germline CDR1 is SGHTA and CDR2 is FQGNSA. The CDR3 spans 17 residues. After removal of 4 bases from V and 5 bases from J, the junction contained 13 bases not matched to a gene. Written as DNA, the CDR3 is TGTGCCAGCAGCTCGAAATTAGCGGGAGGGTTTAGCGACGAGCAGTACTTC. Protein product: CASSSKLAGGFSDEQYF.

CDR3 protein: CASSVSGGNYGYTF. The CDR3, as DNA: TGTGCCAGCAGCGTAAGCGGGGGTAACTATGGCTACACCTTC. V gene TRBV9 combines with J gene TRBJ1-2, with D perhaps TRBD1 (5 bases). Germline lookup yields CDR1 SGDLS and CDR2 YYNGEE. The ends were cut back, 1 base at V and 1 base at J, with 8 bases in the middle. This CDR3 comprises 14 residues.

The chain recombines TRBV6-1 with TRBJ2-1, with 7 nucleotides matching TRBD2. This CDR3 has 15 amino acids. Per the germline V gene, CDR1 is MNHNS and CDR2 is SASEGT. With 6 bases clipped from V and 4 bases from J, the junction kept 9 bases outside the gene matches. CDR3 in DNA: TGTGCCAGCAGCTCCGGGACTAATACTTACAATGAGCAGTTCTTC. As protein: CASSSGTNTYNEQFF.

This clone showed up just once. The chain joins TRBV18 to TRBJ2-2; D not resolved. V dropped 5 bases and J dropped 5 bases, with 9 bases sitting between them. CDR1 and CDR2 (germline): KGHSH, LQKENI. This CDR3 contains 13 residues. CDR3 in DNA: TGTGCCAGCTCATCCTCTAGTACCGGGGAGCTGTTTTTT. As protein: CASSSSSTGELFF.

The chain uses TRBV25-1 and TRBJ1-3; D is uncertain. Between the trimmed V and J ends, which lost 3 bases and 10 bases, there was a span of 7 bases. CDR3 length: 11 amino acids. CDR1 and CDR2 (germline): MGHDK, SYGVNS. The CDR3 protein is CASSDFPTIYF. The DNA of the CDR3 is TGTGCCAGCAGTGACTTCCCTACCATATATTTT. Filled out from reference TRBV25-1 and TRBJ1-3, the complete variable domain reads EADIYQTPRYLVIGTGKKITLECSQTMGHDKMYWYQQDPGMELHLIHYSYGVNSTEKGDLSSESTVSRIRTEHFPLTLESARPSHTSQYLCASSDFPTIYFGEGSWLTVV.

This clone was detected only once. This chain links TRBV28 with TRBJ1-2; D remains ambiguous. Trimming stripped 3 bases from V and 4 bases from J, with 12 bases between. This CDR3 is built from 14 residues. Germline V gene data show CDR1 as MDHEN and CDR2 as SYDVKM. This CDR3 reads CASSFPGEFYGYTF. The CDR3 DNA reads as TGTGCCAGCAGTTTTCCTGGGGAGTTCTATGGCTACACCTTC.

The chain uses TRBV5-6 and TRBJ1-5, with D maybe TRBD1 (5 bases). V gave up 4 bases and J gave up 4 bases, with 9 bases separating them. Germline loops: CDR1 SGHDT, CDR2 YYEEEE. CDR3 length: 13 residues. In DNA form, the CDR3 reads TGTGCCAGCAGCGCGCAGGGAAATCAGCCCCAGCATTTT. It translates to CASSAQGNQPQHF.

V is TRBV11-2 and J is TRBJ2-1; 7 bases match TRBD2. The CDR3 covers 13 residues. V trimming: 5 bases; J trimming: 5 bases; junction bases outside the gene matches: 3. CDR1 is SGHAT, CDR2 FQNNGV, per germline. Here the CDR3 reads CASSPSGNNEQFF. The CDR3 bases are TGTGCCAGCAGCCCCAGCGGGAACAATGAGCAGTTCTTC.